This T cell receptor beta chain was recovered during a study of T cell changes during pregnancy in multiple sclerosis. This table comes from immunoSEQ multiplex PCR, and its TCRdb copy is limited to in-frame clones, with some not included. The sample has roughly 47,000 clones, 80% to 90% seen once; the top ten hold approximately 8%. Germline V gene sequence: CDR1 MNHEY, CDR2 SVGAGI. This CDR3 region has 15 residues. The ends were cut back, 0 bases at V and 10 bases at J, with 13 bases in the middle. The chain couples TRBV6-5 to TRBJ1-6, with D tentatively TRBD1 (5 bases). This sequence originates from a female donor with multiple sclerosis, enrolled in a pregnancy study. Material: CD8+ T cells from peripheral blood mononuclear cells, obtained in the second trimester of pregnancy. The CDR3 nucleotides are TGTGCCAGCAGTTACTCCTCCAGGGTAGAGTCACCCCTCCACTTT. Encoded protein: CASSYSSRVESPLHF.